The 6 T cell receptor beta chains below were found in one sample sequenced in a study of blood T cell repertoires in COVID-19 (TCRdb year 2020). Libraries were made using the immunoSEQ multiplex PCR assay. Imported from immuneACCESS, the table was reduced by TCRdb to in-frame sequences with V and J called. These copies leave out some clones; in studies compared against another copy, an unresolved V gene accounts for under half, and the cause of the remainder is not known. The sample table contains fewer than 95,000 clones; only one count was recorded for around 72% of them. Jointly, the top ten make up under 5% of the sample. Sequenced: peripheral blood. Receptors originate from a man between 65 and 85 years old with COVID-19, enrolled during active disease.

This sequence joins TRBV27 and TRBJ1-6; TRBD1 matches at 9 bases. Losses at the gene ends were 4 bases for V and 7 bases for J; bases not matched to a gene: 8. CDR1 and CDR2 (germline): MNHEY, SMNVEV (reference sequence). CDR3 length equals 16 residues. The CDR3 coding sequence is TGTGCCAGCAGTTGGACAGGGGCGAGGGCAAATTCACCCCTCCACTTT. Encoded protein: CASSWTGARANSPLHF.

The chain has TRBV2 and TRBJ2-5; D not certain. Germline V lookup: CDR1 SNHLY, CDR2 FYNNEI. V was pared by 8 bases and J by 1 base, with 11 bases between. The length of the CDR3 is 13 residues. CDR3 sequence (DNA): TGTGCCAGCGCCACGAGCCTCCAAGAGACCCAGTACTTC. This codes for CASATSLQETQYF. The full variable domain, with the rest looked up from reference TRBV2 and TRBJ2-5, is EPEVTQTPSHQVTQMGQEVILRCVPISNHLYFYWYRQILGQKVEFLVSFYNNEISEKSEIFDDQFSVERPDGSNFTLKIRSTKLEDSAMYFCASATSLQETQYFGPGTRLLVL.

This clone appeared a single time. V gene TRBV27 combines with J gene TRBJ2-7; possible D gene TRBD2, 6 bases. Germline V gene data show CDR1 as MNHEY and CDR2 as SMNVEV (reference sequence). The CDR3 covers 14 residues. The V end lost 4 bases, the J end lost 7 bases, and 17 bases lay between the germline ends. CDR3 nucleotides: TGTGCCAGCAGTTGGGGCGGGGCGCTGAGGGAGCAGTACTTC. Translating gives CASSWGGALREQYF.

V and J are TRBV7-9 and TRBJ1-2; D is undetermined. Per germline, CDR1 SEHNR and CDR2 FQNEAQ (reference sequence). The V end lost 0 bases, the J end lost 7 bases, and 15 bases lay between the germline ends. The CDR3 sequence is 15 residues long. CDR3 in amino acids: CASSLAFHRGGGYTF. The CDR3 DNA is TGTGCCAGCAGCTTAGCGTTCCACCGTGGAGGTGGCTACACCTTC.

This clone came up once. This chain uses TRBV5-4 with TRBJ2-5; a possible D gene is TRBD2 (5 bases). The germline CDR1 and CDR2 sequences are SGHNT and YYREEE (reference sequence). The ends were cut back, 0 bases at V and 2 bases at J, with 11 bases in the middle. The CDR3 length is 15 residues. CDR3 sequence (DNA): TGTGCCAGCAGCTTGGGAGGGATGGGGCAAGAGACCCAGTACTTC. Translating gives CASSLGGMGQETQYF.

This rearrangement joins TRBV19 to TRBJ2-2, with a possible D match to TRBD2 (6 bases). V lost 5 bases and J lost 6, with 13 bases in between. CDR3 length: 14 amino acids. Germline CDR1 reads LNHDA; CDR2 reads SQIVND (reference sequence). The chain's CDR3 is CASSGRLGPGELFF. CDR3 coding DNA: TGTGCCAGTAGTGGAAGACTAGGGCCCGGGGAGCTGTTTTTT. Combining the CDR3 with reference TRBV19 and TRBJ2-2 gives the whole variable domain DGGITQSPKYLFRKEGQNVTLSCEQNLNHDAMYWYRQDPGQGLRLIYYSQIVNDFQKGDIAEGYSVSREKKESFPLTVTSAQKNPTAFYLCASSGRLGPGELFFGEGSRLTVL.